This T cell receptor beta chain comes out of a study of CD8+CD57+ T cells in acquired aplastic anemia (dated by TCRdb to 2016 to 2019). In the study overall: A mean of approximately 2.9 ug of DNA, ranging from about 0.2 to 27.4 ug, was extracted from sorted CD4+ and CD8+ cells. A CD8+CD57+ expansion meant a frequency higher than the mean frequency seen in healthy subjects.

Details on this clonotype: The antigen it binds to is not known. Base qualities are not recorded, but no much larger clone differs from it by a single base.

General study outcomes and caveats: Twenty-nine CD8+ CDR3 sequences were found in both patients and controls but appeared to be highly expressed in patients and within the immunodominant clones of the patients. Patients and healthy controls showed no significant difference in CD8+ Simpson's diversity (P=0.060).

Profiling of TCR beta VDJ combinations and CDR3 sequences used genomic DNA as the template. An Illumina HiSeq 2000 was the platform used for TCR repertoire sequencing. The study's processing was this. Repertoire assessment relied on Simpson's diversity index, CDR3 size and DJ length profiles, and TRBV/TRBJ rearrangement plots. The most abundant DNA sequence in the deep sequencing data was taken as the immunodominant clone. CDR3 amino acid sequences were screened for sharing across subjects and compared with published repertoires and the VDJdb database. TCRdb reworked the public reads: Q25 trimming with fastp, MiXCR clone assembly, productive beta chains retained. Each CDR3 protein appears once, grouped with its most common genes and DNA. Here the V and J calls rest on TCRdb's processing, not on the authors' analysis. This sample gives more than 250,000 distinct CDR3 sequences in total; roughly 80% of them show up just once. 40% to 50% of the sample belongs to the ten largest clones.

Expansion of CD8+CD57+ cells had been shown by flow cytometry in the patients chosen for sequencing. Severe acquired aplastic anemia was diagnosed in all patients according to International Study of Aplastic Anemia and Agranulocytosis and Camitta criteria. Patients had received no therapy at the time of blood sampling. The study deep-sequenced TCR repertoires of sorted CD4+ and CD8+ blood T cells from severe aplastic anemia patients and healthy subjects. Patients were enrolled in the USA under clinicaltrials.gov protocols 00001620, 01623167, 00001397, 00071045, 00081523 and 00961064. Ficoll-Paque density gradient centrifugation was used to isolate peripheral blood mononuclear cells. Before DNA extraction, CD4+ and CD8+ T cells were sorted with FACS or magnetic beads. The sequence was collected from a human donor with aplastic anemia. Sequencing input: sorted CD4+, CD8+, or CD8+CD57+ T cells (not recorded which) from PBMCs.

CDR3 loop: CASRGVAEAFF. The nucleotide sequence reads as follows: TGTGCCAGCAGAGGGGTGGCTGAAGCTTTCTTT. The chain is made from TRBV2 and TRBJ1-1, with a tentative D gene TRBD1 over 5 matching bases. CDR1 and CDR2 are read off the germline V gene as SNHLY and FYNNEI. Inclusive of the bounding cysteine and phenylalanine, the CDR3 is 11 residues long. The kept DNA is CDR3 alone, 33 bases in frame from the first base. V sheds 6 bases and J sheds 6 bases, leaving 8 bases between their ends.